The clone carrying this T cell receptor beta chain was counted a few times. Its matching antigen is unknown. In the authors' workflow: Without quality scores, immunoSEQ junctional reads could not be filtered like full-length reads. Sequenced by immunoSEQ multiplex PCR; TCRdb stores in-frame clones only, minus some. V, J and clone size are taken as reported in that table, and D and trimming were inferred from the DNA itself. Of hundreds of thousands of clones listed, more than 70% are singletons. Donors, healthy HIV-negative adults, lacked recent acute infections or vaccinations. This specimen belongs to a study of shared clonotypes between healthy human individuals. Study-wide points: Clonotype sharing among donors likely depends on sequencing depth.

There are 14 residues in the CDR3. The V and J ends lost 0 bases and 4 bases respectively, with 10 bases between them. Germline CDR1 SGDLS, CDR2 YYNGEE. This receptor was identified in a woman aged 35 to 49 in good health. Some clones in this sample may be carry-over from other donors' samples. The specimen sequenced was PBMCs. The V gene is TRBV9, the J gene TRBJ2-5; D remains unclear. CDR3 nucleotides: TGTGCCAGCAGCGTAGCGGCAGGACGAGAGACCCAGTACTTC. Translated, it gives CASSVAAGRETQYF.